These T cell receptor beta chains were read from a single sample in a study of blood T cells in healthy people across ages. TCRdb re-called the 5' RACE reads with MiXCR, one entry per CDR3 protein. The top ten hold approximately 10% of the sample, which has 1.5 million to 2 million distinct CDR3 sequences, 34% seen once. The specimen sequenced was blood. The receptors were sampled from a woman aged 25 to 39 in good health. Each CDR3 is given with its conserved first and last residue. The D gene is left open where the match is weak. Expanded clones are given a class, and other clones once, few, many or no size at all.

clone size	V gene	D gene	J gene	CDR3 protein	CDR3 DNA
few	TRBV9	-	TRBJ2-5	CASSREVRVETQYF	TGTGCCAGCAGCCGAGAAGTGAGGGTAGAGACCCAGTACTTC
-	TRBV20-1	-	TRBJ2-5	CSAQTEYQETQYF	TGCAGTGCTCAGACCGAGTACCAAGAGACCCAGTACTTC
few	TRBV5-8	-	TRBJ1-5	CASSSTWGAWQPQHF	TGTGCCAGCAGCTCCACTTGGGGCGCTTGGCAGCCCCAGCATTTT
-	TRBV9	-	TRBJ2-1	CASTPGSFNEQFF	TGTGCCAGCACACCAGGGAGCTTCAATGAGCAGTTCTTC
-	TRBV20-1	TRBD1	TRBJ2-5	CSARDVGTGLRGQYF	TGCAGTGCTAGGGATGTCGGGACAGGGCTACGGGGGCAGTACTTC
-	TRBV7-8	-	TRBJ2-1	CASSSLVGSYNEQFF	TGTGCCAGCAGCTCTTTAGTTGGATCCTACAATGAGCAGTTCTTC
many	TRBV29-1	TRBD2	TRBJ2-7	CSVSRDFGTSGTYEQYF	TGCAGCGTGAGCCGGGACTTCGGGACTAGCGGGACCTACGAGCAGTACTTC
-	TRBV10-2	-	TRBJ2-7	CASSERGNTYEQYF	TGCGCCAGCAGTGAGCGGGGAAACACCTACGAGCAGTACTTC
-	TRBV3-1	TRBD1	TRBJ1-6	CASSHADRDNSPLHF	TGTGCCAGCAGCCACGCAGACAGGGACAATTCACCCCTCCACTTT
-	TRBV20-1	-	TRBJ2-7	CSARPADVLYEQYF	TGCAGTGCTAGACCCGCGGACGTGCTCTACGAGCAGTACTTC